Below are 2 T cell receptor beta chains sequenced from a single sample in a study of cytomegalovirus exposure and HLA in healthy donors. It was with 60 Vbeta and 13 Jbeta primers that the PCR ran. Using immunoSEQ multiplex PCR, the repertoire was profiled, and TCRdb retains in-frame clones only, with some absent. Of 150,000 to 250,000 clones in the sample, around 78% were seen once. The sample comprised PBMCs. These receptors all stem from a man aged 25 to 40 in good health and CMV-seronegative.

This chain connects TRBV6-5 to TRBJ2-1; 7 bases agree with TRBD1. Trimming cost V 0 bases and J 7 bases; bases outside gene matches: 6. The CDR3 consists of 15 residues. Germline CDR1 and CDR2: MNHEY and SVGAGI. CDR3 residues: CASSYSTGPVNEQFF. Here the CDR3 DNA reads TGTGCCAGCAGTTACTCGACAGGGCCCGTGAATGAGCAGTTCTTC.

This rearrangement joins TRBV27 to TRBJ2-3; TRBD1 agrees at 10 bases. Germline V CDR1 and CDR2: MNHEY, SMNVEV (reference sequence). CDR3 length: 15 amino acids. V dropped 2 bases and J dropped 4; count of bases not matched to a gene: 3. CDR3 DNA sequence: TGTGCCAGCAGTTTAGGGACAGGGGAAGCAGATACGCAGTATTTT. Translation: CASSLGTGEADTQYF.